The next 13 T cell receptor beta chains were all read from a single sample in a study of regulatory T cells in long-lasting Graves disease. Time point: persistent/refractory GD, antithyroid drugs over 5 years with positive TRAb. PBMC-extracted RNA yielded the TCR library. In building TCR beta libraries, iRepertoire HTBI primers were used together with Arm-PCR of CDR3 regions. TCRdb re-called the multiplex PCR reads with MiXCR, one entry per CDR3 protein. The table records about 430,000 distinct CDR3 sequences, around 23% of them present only once. Material: peripheral blood mononuclear cells (PBMCs), obtained when the disease was refractory, from a patient treated with antithyroid drugs. These receptors were obtained from a female donor with Graves disease.

There are a few counts of this clonotype. The genes are TRBV5-8 and TRBJ2-2; a weak D match, TRBD2 (6 bases). The CDR3 runs to 16 residues. CDR1 and CDR2 from the germline V gene are SGHTS and YDEGEE. With 4 bases removed from V and 1 base from J, the gap between germline ends came to 14 bases. CDR3 in amino acids: CASSPDGRRNTGELFF. DNA of the CDR3: TGTGCCAGCAGCCCGGACGGGAGACGGAACACCGGGGAGCTGTTTTTT.

This clonotype was picked up one time. The chain combines TRBV9 with TRBJ1-2; D is unclear. V was pared by 0 bases and J by 3 bases, with 6 bases between. The V gene's germline CDR1 is SGDLS and CDR2 YYNGEE. This CDR3 region has 13 residues. CDR3 sequence (DNA): TGTGCCAGCAGCGTAGCGACGGACTATGGCTACACCTTC. It specifies CASSVATDYGYTF.

This clonotype has at least ten counts. CDR3 residues: CASSSQGRSQHF. For the CDR3, the DNA is TGTGCCAGCAGTTCTCAAGGGAGGTCCCAGCATTTT. This chain joins TRBV28 and TRBJ1-5; D is unclear. Trimming removed 4 bases at V and 11 bases at J, with 12 bases between. CDR1 and CDR2 (germline): MDHEN, SYDVKM. The CDR3 has 12 residues.

This clonotype was seen repeatedly, ten times or more. The chain couples TRBV7-9 to TRBJ1-1; D remains ambiguous. The CDR3 loop spans 14 amino acids. Germline lookup yields CDR1 SEHNR and CDR2 FQNEAQ (reference sequence). The V end was cut by 5 bases, the J end by 0 bases, with 10 bases between. The CDR3 coding sequence is TGTGCCAGCAGCCCGATACGGCTGAACACTGAAGCTTTCTTT. Protein: CASSPIRLNTEAFF.

The J gene is TRBJ2-2, the V gene TRBV6-2 or TRBV6-3; 10 nucleotides agree with TRBD2. The ends lost 5 bases at V and 10 bases at J; junction bases unmatched: 10. The CDR3 length is 15 residues. Per germline, CDR1 MNHEY and CDR2 SVGEGT. CDR3 sequence reads: CASSRLAGGVEELFF. CDR3 sequence (DNA): TGTGCCAGCAGTAGACTAGCGGGCGGGGTAGAGGAGCTGTTTTTT.

At least ten counts were recorded for this clonotype. The rearrangement uses TRBV7-3 and TRBJ2-5; 7 positions agree with TRBD1. CDR1 is SGHTA, CDR2 FQGTGA, per germline. The CDR3 contains 14 residues. J lost 2 bases, V lost 2 bases, and 2 bases had no gene match. CDR3 DNA sequence: TGTGCCAGCAGCTTATCAGGGGGTCAAGAGACCCAGTACTTC. It specifies CASSLSGGQETQYF.

This clonotype was seen repeatedly, ten times or more. The V and J genes are TRBV27 and TRBJ2-5, with 9 nucleotides matching TRBD2. Germline trimming cut 4 bases from V and 5 bases from J; bases unmatched to any gene: 5. Per the germline V gene, CDR1 is MNHEY and CDR2 is SMNVEV (reference sequence). CDR3 length equals 14 residues. The DNA for the CDR3 is TGTGCCAGCAGTTCTGGCGGGAGGGTGGAGACCCAGTACTTC. It translates to CASSSGGRVETQYF.

V and J are TRBV19 and TRBJ2-7; TRBD2 agrees at 7 bases. CDR3 size: 15 residues. The germline V gene encodes CDR1 LNHDA and CDR2 SQIVND (reference sequence). Trimming removed 6 bases from V and 2 bases from J; junction bases left unmatched: 10. CDR3 loop: CASSLWREMPYEQYF. CDR3 nucleotides: TGTGCCAGTAGCCTGTGGCGGGAGATGCCCTACGAGCAGTACTTC.

This clonotype has only a few counts. The J gene is TRBJ1-1, the V gene TRBV19; tentatively, D is TRBD1 (6 bases). Germline values: CDR1 LNHDA, CDR2 SQIVND (reference sequence). CDR3 size: 15 residues. V dropped 5 bases and J dropped 0 bases, with 13 bases sitting between them. Here the CDR3 DNA reads TGTGCCAGTAGTGAAGGACAGTTGGTGAACACTGAAGCTTTCTTT. It specifies CASSEGQLVNTEAFF.

This clonotype was counted at least ten times. The V gene is TRBV28, the J gene TRBJ2-5; 12 bases agree with TRBD2. V shed 5 bases and J 5 bases; nucleotides not matched to a gene: 6. The germline CDR1 and CDR2 sequences are MDHEN and SYDVKM. The length of the CDR3 is 15 residues. CDR3 in amino acids: CASSRSSGRGETQYF. As DNA, the CDR3 is TGTGCCAGCAGTAGATCTAGCGGGAGGGGGGAGACCCAGTACTTC.

This clonotype was observed at least ten times. The chain carries TRBV27 and TRBJ2-7; 11 nucleotides agree with TRBD2. CDR1 MNHEY and CDR2 SMNVEV come from the germline V gene (reference sequence). This CDR3 comprises 14 residues. V shed 6 bases and J 7 bases; nucleotides not matched to a gene: 8. As DNA, the CDR3 is TGTGCCAGCAGAACCCTAGCGGGAGGTATTGAGCAGTACTTC. It translates to CASRTLAGGIEQYF.

The chain couples TRBV28 to TRBJ1-1, with 7 positions matching TRBD1. This CDR3 is 14 amino acids long. Germline values: CDR1 MDHEN, CDR2 SYDVKM. After removal of 6 bases from V and 6 bases from J, the junction contained 10 bases not matched to a gene. CDR3 in amino acids: CASSSYRGGAEAFF. The CDR3 DNA reads TGTGCCAGCAGCTCATACAGGGGAGGGGCTGAAGCTTTCTTT. The variable domain in full, completed from reference TRBV28 and TRBJ1-1, reads DVKVTQSSRYLVKRTGEKVFLECVQDMDHENMFWYRQDPGLGLRLIYFSYDVKMKEKGDIPEGYSVSREKKERFSLILESASTNQTSMYLCASSSYRGGAEAFFGQGTRLTVV.

The sample holds many counts of this clonotype. The chain recombines TRBV28 with TRBJ2-7; 10 positions agree with TRBD1. V trimming: 5 bases; J trimming: 6 bases; junction bases outside the gene matches: 16. The CDR3 is made up of 17 amino acids. CDR1 is MDHEN and CDR2 is SYDVKM in the germline V gene. The CDR3 region has the DNA TGTGCCAGCAGTCGCCGACCTCGTCGGGACAGGGGTGTCGAGCAGTACTTC. It translates to CASSRRPRRDRGVEQYF.